The clone carrying this TCR beta chain was detected a few times. Its target is unknown. This sample stems from a study of response to subunit inactivated influenza vaccine. Findings and caveats of the study: Authors suggested each seasonal influenza vaccination recruits few new T cells.

TCRdb re-derived calls from the RT-PCR reads in MiXCR, one entry per CDR3 protein. The table lists hundreds of thousands of distinct CDR3 sequences, more than 15% of them singletons. Germline assignment: CDR1 SGHTA and CDR2 FQGNSA. Trimming stripped 6 bases from V and 1 base from J, with 13 bases between. The CDR3 spans 14 residues. This chain connects TRBV7-2 to TRBJ2-7; the D gene is possibly TRBD1 (6 bases). This TCR came from a man in his fifties who received an inactivated influenza vaccine. The input for sequencing was PBMCs from blood, taken roughly 12 days after vaccination. The CDR3 DNA sequence: TGTGCCAGCAGTCAACAGACAGGATCCTACGAGCAGTACTTC. Its protein is CASSQQTGSYEQYF.